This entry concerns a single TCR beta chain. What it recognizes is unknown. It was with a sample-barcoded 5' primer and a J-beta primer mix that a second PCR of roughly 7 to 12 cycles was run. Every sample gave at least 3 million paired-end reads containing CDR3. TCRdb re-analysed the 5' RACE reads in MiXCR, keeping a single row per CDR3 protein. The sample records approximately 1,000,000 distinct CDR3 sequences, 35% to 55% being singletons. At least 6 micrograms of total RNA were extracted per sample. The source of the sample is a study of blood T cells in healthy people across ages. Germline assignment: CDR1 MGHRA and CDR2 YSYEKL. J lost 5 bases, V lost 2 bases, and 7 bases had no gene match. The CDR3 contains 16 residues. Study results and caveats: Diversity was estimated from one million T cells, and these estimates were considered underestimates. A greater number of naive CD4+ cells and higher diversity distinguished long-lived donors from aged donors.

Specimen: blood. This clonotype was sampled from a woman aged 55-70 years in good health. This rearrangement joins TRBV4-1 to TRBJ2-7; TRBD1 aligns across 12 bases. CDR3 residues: CASSQLSGQGADEQYF. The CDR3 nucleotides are TGCGCCAGCAGCCAACTCTCGGGACAGGGGGCCGACGAGCAGTACTTC.